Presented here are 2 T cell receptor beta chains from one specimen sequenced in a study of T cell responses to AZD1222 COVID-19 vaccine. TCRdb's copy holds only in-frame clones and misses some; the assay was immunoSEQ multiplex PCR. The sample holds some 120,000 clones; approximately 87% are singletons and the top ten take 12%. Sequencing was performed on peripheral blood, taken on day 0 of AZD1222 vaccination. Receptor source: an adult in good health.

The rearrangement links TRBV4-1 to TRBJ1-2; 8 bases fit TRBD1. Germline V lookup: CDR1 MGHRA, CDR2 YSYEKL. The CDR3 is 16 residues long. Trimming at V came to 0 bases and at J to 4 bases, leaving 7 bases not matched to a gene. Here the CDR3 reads CASSQDWAGQVYGYTF. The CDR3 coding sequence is TGCGCCAGCAGCCAAGATTGGGCGGGACAGGTCTATGGCTACACCTTC.

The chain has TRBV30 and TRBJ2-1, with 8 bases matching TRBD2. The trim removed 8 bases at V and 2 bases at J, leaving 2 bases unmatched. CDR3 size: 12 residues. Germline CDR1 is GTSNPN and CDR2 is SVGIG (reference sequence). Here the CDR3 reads CARGGAYNEQFF. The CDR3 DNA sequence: TGTGCCCGGGGGGGGGCCTACAATGAGCAGTTCTTC.